The present entry profiles one T cell receptor (beta chain) with its context. Its antigen is currently unknown. The data belong to a study of OX40 agonist ivuxolimab in advanced cancers. Study results and limitations: Compared with CD4+, CD8+ T cells on average had more expanded clones.

Sequencing used immunoSEQ multiplex PCR; TCRdb keeps in-frame clones, though not all of them. The profile shows more than 45,000 clones, about 90% of them singletons. This TCR came from an adult with an advanced solid tumor such as melanoma, head and neck, liver or kidney cancer. Sequenced here: CD4+ or CD8+ T cells sorted from blood, sampled in a trial of the OX40 agonist ivuxolimab.

In nucleotides, the CDR3 is TGCGCCAGCAGCTCGGAAGGGTCCACAGCCTACGAGCAGTACTTC. This gives the protein CASSSEGSTAYEQYF. The rearrangement links TRBV5-1 to TRBJ2-7; no reliable D call. The CDR3 is 15 residues long. Trimming took off 3 bases at V and 2 bases at J, with 15 bases between the two ends. Germline V lookup: CDR1 SGHRS, CDR2 YFSETQ.